The rows below give T cell receptor beta chains drawn from one sample of a study of blood T cell repertoires in COVID-19. The table came from immunoSEQ multiplex PCR; TCRdb's copy has only in-frame clones and leaves some out. Altogether about 240,000 clones are present, roughly four fifths being singletons, with the ten largest covering 3% to 4.5%. The sample taken for sequencing was PBMCs or T cells enriched from blood (not recorded which). The receptors here all came from a woman aged 35 to 49 who had been exposed to COVID-19. Both conserved end residues are part of each CDR3. A D gene is named only where the DNA matches it firmly. The listing skips clone size in some rows; elsewhere it reads once, few, many or a size class.

few,TRBJ1-1,-,TRBV12-3/TRBV12-4,CASGERLNTEAFF,TGTGCCAGTGGGGAGAGGTTGAACACTGAAGCTTTCTTT
once,TRBJ1-6,-,TRBV3-1/TRBV3-2,CASSQENSNSPLHF,TGTGCCAGCAGCCAAGAGAACAGTAATTCACCCCTCCACTTT
once,TRBJ2-3,TRBD2,TRBV9,CASSHPPSGGDTQYF,TGTGCCAGCTCTCACCCCCCTAGCGGGGGAGATACGCAGTATTTT
-,TRBJ1-1,-,TRBV6-2/TRBV6-3,CASSFPLGRGNTEAFF,TGTGCCAGCAGTTTCCCCTTAGGGAGGGGGAACACTGAAGCTTTCTTT
-,TRBJ2-5,-,TRBV7-5,CARSYGQGGETQYF,TGTGCCAGAAGCTACGGACAGGGAGGGGAGACCCAGTACTTC
-,TRBJ2-1,TRBD2,TRBV28,CASSSQSPTSTDEQFF,TGTGCCAGCAGTTCCCAGAGCCCGACTAGCACGGATGAGCAGTTCTTC
-,TRBJ2-5,TRBD2,TRBV3-1/TRBV3-2,CASRYLAGGLQETQYF,TGTGCCAGCAGGTACCTAGCGGGGGGGCTCCAAGAGACCCAGTACTTC
-,TRBJ1-1,TRBD1,TRBV6-5,CASKTQGANTEAFF,TGTGCCAGCAAAACACAGGGGGCGAACACTGAAGCTTTCTTT
-,TRBJ1-1,TRBD1,TRBV18,CASSQGAVRDTEAFF,TGTGCCAGCTCACAGGGGGCCGTTAGGGACACTGAAGCTTTCTTT
-,TRBJ1-5,-,TRBV18,CASSQPNPHSNQPQHF,TGTGCCAGCTCACAACCTAACCCACACAGCAATCAGCCCCAGCATTTT
-,TRBJ2-7,TRBD1,TRBV4-3,CASSQVGFIGDSVVEQYF,TGCGCCAGCAGCCAAGTAGGTTTTATAGGGGACAGCGTGGTCGAGCAGTACTTC
-,TRBJ2-1,-,TRBV3-1/TRBV3-2,CASSFYAGSGEFF,TGTGCCAGCAGCTTTTACGCGGGGTCGGGGGAGTTCTTC
-,TRBJ1-4,-,TRBV7-9,CASSEAPATNEKLFF,TGTGCCAGCAGCGAGGCGCCAGCAACTAATGAAAAACTGTTTTTT
once,TRBJ2-7,TRBD1,TRBV28,CASSLTGGSFYEQYF,TGTGCCAGCAGTCTCACAGGGGGTAGCTTCTACGAGCAGTACTTC
few,TRBJ2-5,TRBD1,TRBV5-6,CASSGQGAGELETQYF,TGTGCCAGCAGCGGGCAGGGGGCCGGTGAGTTGGAGACCCAGTACTTC
-,TRBJ2-2,-,TRBV4-1,CASSQDRGREDTGELFF,TGCGCCAGCAGCCAAGATCGGGGTAGGGAGGACACCGGGGAGCTGTTTTTT
-,TRBJ1-2,TRBD1,TRBV25-1,CASSPTGGLAGYTF,TGTGCCAGCAGCCCCACAGGGGGACTGGCTGGCTACACCTTC
-,TRBJ1-2,-,TRBV5-1,CASSGRNPAAGGYTF,TGCGCCAGCAGTGGTCGAAACCCGGCCGCGGGAGGCTACACCTTC
-,TRBJ1-1,TRBD1,TRBV6-5,CASTKVGDRGAFF,TGTGCCAGCACCAAAGTCGGGGACAGGGGAGCTTTCTTT